Presented here are 16 T cell receptor beta chains from one specimen sequenced in a study of cytomegalovirus exposure and HLA in healthy donors. With 60 Vbeta and 13 Jbeta primers, the PCR was carried out. The method was immunoSEQ multiplex PCR; TCRdb's version includes in-frame clones alone and lacks a portion of them. The table has roughly 90,000 clones, approximately 90% seen once; the top ten hold about 2.5%. What was sequenced was PBMCs. The receptors were sampled from a man aged 18 to 29 in good health and CMV-seronegative.

This chain uses TRBV7-3 with TRBJ2-7; 8 bases line up with TRBD2. The germline V gene has CDR1 SGHTA and CDR2 FQGTGA. There are 15 residues in the CDR3. Trimming at V came to 5 bases and at J to 0 bases, leaving 6 bases not matched to a gene. The CDR3 is CASSQLAVSSYEQYF. The CDR3 DNA reads as TGTGCCAGCAGCCAACTAGCGGTAAGCTCCTACGAGCAGTACTTC.

V usage is TRBV11-2 and J usage is TRBJ2-3, with 7 bases aligning to TRBD1. The germline V gene encodes CDR1 SGHAT and CDR2 FQNNGV. The V segment lost 1 base and the J segment 4 bases; nucleotides outside the gene matches: 2. The CDR3 has 14 amino acids. CDR3 DNA: TGTGCCAGCAGCTTAGGAGGGACAGCAGATACGCAGTATTTT. Translating it yields CASSLGGTADTQYF.

The V and J genes are TRBV25-1 and TRBJ2-7, with D perhaps matching TRBD1 (6 bases). V lost 3 bases and J 5 bases, leaving 8 bases between the germline ends. This CDR3 has 12 residues. Per germline, CDR1 MGHDK and CDR2 SYGVNS. CDR3: CASSENRDEQYF. CDR3 sequence (DNA): TGTGCCAGCAGTGAGAACAGGGACGAGCAGTACTTC.

This clone was detected a few times. This chain's CDR3 is CASRGLAGGETQYF. CDR3 bases: TGTGCCAGCAGAGGACTAGCGGGAGGTGAGACCCAGTACTTC. This chain links TRBV25-1 with TRBJ2-5; 14 bases match TRBD2. The CDR3 contains 14 residues. Germline CDR1 MGHDK, CDR2 SYGVNS. Trimming at V came to 6 bases and at J to 5 bases, leaving 2 bases not matched to a gene.

The CDR3 here is CASSWDLGTVNTIYF. CDR3 coding DNA: TGTGCCAGCAGCTGGGACTTGGGGACGGTGAACACCATATATTTT. The genes are TRBV11-2 and TRBJ1-3; D perhaps matches TRBD1 (5 bases). The CDR3 sequence is 15 residues long. Per the germline V gene, CDR1 is SGHAT and CDR2 is FQNNGV. Deletions cut 4 bases from V and 7 bases from J, with 17 bases between.

The rearrangement joins TRBV5-1 to TRBJ2-5; D remains ambiguous. Trimming removed 3 bases from V and 5 bases from J, with 11 bases in between. The CDR3 consists of 13 residues. Germline lookup yields CDR1 SGHRS and CDR2 YFSETQ. CDR3 amino acids: CASSSGLEETQYF. Written as DNA, the CDR3 is TGCGCCAGCAGCTCCGGATTGGAGGAGACCCAGTACTTC.

The genes are TRBV7-9 and TRBJ2-3; D call uncertain. V lost 3 bases and J lost 0, with 7 bases in between. The CDR3 runs 14 residues. Germline CDR1 SEHNR, CDR2 FQNEAQ (reference sequence). CDR3 sequence: CASSFSLSTDTQYF. CDR3 nucleotides: TGTGCCAGCAGCTTTTCCCTTAGCACAGATACGCAGTATTTT.

This chain joins TRBV7-6 and TRBJ2-1; no definite D call. Trimming removed 0 bases at V and 7 bases at J, with 7 bases between. CDR1 SGHVS and CDR2 FNYEAQ come from the germline V gene. The CDR3 has 13 amino acids. For the CDR3, the DNA is TGTGCCAGCAGCTTAGCGATTAGTAATGAGCAGTTCTTC. This gives the protein CASSLAISNEQFF.

This sequence joins TRBV19 and TRBJ2-7; 7 bases align to TRBD2. The ends lost 3 bases at V and 6 bases at J; junction bases unmatched: 8. This CDR3 has 14 residues. Germline V lookup: CDR1 LNHDA, CDR2 SQIVND (reference sequence). The CDR3 protein is CASSIRGRGGEQYF. CDR3 DNA sequence: TGTGCCAGTAGTATCCGCGGGAGAGGAGGCGAGCAGTACTTC.

This clone was observed a single time. Germline is not matched at one junction end, which may reflect a read error. V usage is TRBV5-4 and J usage is TRBJ2-7, with D perhaps matching TRBD2 (5 bases). The V gene's germline CDR1 is SGHNT and CDR2 YYREEE (reference sequence). The length of the CDR3 is 15 residues. This CDR3 reads CASSFGFPIKGDGDF. For the CDR3, the DNA is TGTGCCAGCAGCTTCGGATTCCCTATTAAGGGAGACGGAGACTTC.

The V gene is TRBV7-3, the J gene TRBJ2-1, with TRBD2 identical over 10 bases. The CDR3 is 16 residues long. Per germline, CDR1 SGHTA and CDR2 FQGTGA. Trimming took 4 bases from V and 15 from J; bases not matched to a gene: 18. CDR3 in amino acids: CASSSRDEREGAKLFF. The CDR3 coding sequence is TGTGCCAGCAGCTCTAGGGACGAGCGGGAGGGTGCGAAGTTGTTCTTC.

Turning to this clone: A read error may produce the germline difference seen at one junction end. This chain links TRBV7-9 with TRBJ1-1, with TRBD1 matching 7 bases. There are 15 residues in the CDR3. Germline assignment: CDR1 SEHNR and CDR2 FQNEAQ (reference sequence). The CDR3 loop is CSSSSQGVGGTEAFF. The CDR3, as DNA: TGTTCCAGCAGCTCCCAGGGGGTTGGTGGCACTGAAGCTTTCTTT. The entire variable domain, with the rest obtained from reference TRBV7-9 and TRBJ1-1, is as follows: DTGVSQNPRHKITKRGQNVTFRCDPISEHNRLYWYRQTLGQGPEFLTYFQNEAQLEKSRLLSDRFSAERPKGSFSTLEIQRTEQGDSAMYLCSSSSQGVGGTEAFFGQGTRLTVV.

The chain couples TRBV27 to TRBJ2-1, with D perhaps TRBD2 (6 bases). The CDR3 has 12 amino acids. Germline V CDR1 and CDR2: MNHEY, SMNVEV (reference sequence). Trimming shortened V by 3 bases and J by 7 bases, and 7 bases separated the two germline ends. In DNA form, the CDR3 reads TGTGCCAGCAGTTTGGGGAGGAATGAGCAGTTCTTC. Its translation is CASSLGRNEQFF.

This chain uses TRBV18 with TRBJ2-2, with 9 bases lining up with TRBD1. The CDR3 totals 15 residues. The V gene end was trimmed by 9 bases and the J gene end by 6 bases; junction bases not matched to a gene: 11. Germline CDR1 is KGHSH and CDR2 is LQKENI. The CDR3 region has the DNA TGTGCCAGTGATACGGGACAGGGCAATGCCGGGGAGCTGTTTTTT. Translated, it gives CASDTGQGNAGELFF.

The rearrangement joins TRBV27 to TRBJ2-7; 8 bases fit TRBD2. The V gene end was trimmed by 6 bases and the J gene end by 5 bases; junction bases not matched to a gene: 6. The V gene's germline CDR1 is MNHEY and CDR2 SMNVEV (reference sequence). The CDR3 consists of 13 residues. The CDR3 coding sequence is TGTGCCAGCAGGGCTAGCGGGCGCGACGAGCAGTACTTC. Amino acids: CASRASGRDEQYF.

The chain employs TRBV2 and TRBJ2-7; 13 bases are a match to TRBD2. Germline V gene lookup returns CDR1 SNHLY and CDR2 FYNNEI. J gave up 5 bases and V 4 bases, and 8 bases lay outside the gene matches. The length of the CDR3 is 16 residues. The chain's CDR3 is CASSGERTSGSNEQYF. The CDR3 bases are TGTGCCAGCAGTGGAGAACGGACTAGCGGGAGTAACGAGCAGTACTTC.